This entry features one T cell receptor beta chain sequence. Its specificity is not known. These data originate in a study of cytomegalovirus exposure and HLA in healthy donors. Findings of the study overall: Accurate prediction of HLA-A and HLA-B alleles (for most subjects) was reportedly achieved from TCR beta sequences. Analyzed later, most CMV-associated TCR beta chains appeared HLA-restricted.

PCR involved 60 Vbeta and 13 Jbeta primers. Profiled with immunoSEQ multiplex PCR; TCRdb holds only in-frame clones, not every one. The sample contains some 180,000 clones, approximately 78% of which appear only once. Sequencing was performed on PBMCs. The clonotype originates from a woman under 30 in good health and CMV-seronegative.

This CDR3 is CASIPTSGIYNEQFF. The CDR3 DNA follows: TGTGCCAGCATCCCGACTAGCGGGATATACAATGAGCAGTTCTTC. This sequence joins TRBV6-1 and TRBJ2-1; 11 positions match TRBD2. From germline, CDR1 is MNHNS and CDR2 SASEGT. CDR3 size: 15 residues. V lost 7 bases, J lost 4 bases, and 6 bases stayed unmatched.